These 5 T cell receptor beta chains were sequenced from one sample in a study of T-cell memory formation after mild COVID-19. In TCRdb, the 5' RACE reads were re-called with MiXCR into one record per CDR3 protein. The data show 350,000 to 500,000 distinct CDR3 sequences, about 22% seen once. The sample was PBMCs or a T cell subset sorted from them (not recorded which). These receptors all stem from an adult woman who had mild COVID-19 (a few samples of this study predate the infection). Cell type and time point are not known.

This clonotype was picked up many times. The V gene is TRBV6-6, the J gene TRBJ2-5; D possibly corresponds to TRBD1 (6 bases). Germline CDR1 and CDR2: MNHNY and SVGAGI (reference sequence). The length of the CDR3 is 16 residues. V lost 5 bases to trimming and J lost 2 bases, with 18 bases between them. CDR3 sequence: CASSGLGQGIQETQYF. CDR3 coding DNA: TGTGCCAGCAGTGGGCTGGGACAAGGAATACAAGAGACCCAGTACTTC.

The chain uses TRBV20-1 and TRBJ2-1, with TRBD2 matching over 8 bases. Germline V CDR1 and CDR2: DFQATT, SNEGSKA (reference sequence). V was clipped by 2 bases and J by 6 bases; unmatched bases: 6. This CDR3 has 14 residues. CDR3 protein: CSARRTSRGNEQFF. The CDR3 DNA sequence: TGCAGTGCTAGAAGGACTAGCAGAGGCAATGAGCAGTTCTTC.

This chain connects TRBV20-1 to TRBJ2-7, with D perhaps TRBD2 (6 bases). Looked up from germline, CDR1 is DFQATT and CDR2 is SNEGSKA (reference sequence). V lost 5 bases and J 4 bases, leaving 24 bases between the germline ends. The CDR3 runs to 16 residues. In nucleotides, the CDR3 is TGCAGTGCTCTCCCTCTAGCTGGAGGGAGAGGTTACGAGCAGTACTTC. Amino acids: CSALPLAGGRGYEQYF.

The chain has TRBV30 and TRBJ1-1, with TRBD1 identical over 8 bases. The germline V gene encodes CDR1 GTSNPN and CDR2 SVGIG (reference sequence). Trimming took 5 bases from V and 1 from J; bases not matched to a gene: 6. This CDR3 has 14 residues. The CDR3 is CAWAAGTGNTEAFF. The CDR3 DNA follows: TGTGCCTGGGCGGCAGGGACAGGGAACACTGAAGCTTTCTTT.

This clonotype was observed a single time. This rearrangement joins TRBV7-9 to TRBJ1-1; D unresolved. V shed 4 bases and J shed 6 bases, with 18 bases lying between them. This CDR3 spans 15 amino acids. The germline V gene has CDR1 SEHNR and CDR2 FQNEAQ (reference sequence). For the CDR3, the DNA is TGTGCCAGCAGCTGGAGGAGGCGGGGAAGCTCTGAAGCTTTCTTT. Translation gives CASSWRRRGSSEAFF. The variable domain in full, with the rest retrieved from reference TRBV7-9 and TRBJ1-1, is DTGVSQNPRHKITKRGQNVTFRCDPISEHNRLYWYRQTLGQGPEFLTYFQNEAQLEKSRLLSDRFSAERPKGSFSTLEIQRTEQGDSAMYLCASSWRRRGSSEAFFGQGTRLTVV.